A single sample gave rise to the 3 T cell receptor beta chains below, sequenced in a study of shared clonotypes between healthy human individuals. Naive CD8 cells lacked CD45RO and underwent positive selection for CCR7, leaving out terminally differentiated effector memory CD45RA+ cells. TCRdb's table, derived via immunoSEQ multiplex PCR, lists solely in-frame clones and lacks some. The table lists hundreds of thousands of clones, 98% of them singletons. The sequenced material came from naive CD8+ T cells sorted from blood. These receptors originate from a man aged 25 to 40 in good health.

The chain couples TRBV29-1 to TRBJ2-7, with 11 bases matching TRBD2. Germline V gene lookup returns CDR1 SQVTM and CDR2 ANQGSEA. The junction had 7 bases not matched to a gene; V was cut back by 6 bases and J by 3 bases. This CDR3 has 14 residues. The CDR3 spells CSVSLAGGGYEQYF. CDR3 coding DNA: TGCAGCGTGTCTCTAGCGGGAGGAGGCTACGAGCAGTACTTC.

J is TRBJ2-1 and V is TRBV7-9, with D maybe TRBD2 (5 bases). This CDR3 is built from 13 residues. The germline gives CDR1 SEHNR, CDR2 FQNEAQ (reference sequence). Between the trimmed V and J ends, which lost 2 bases and 8 bases, there was a span of 10 bases. CDR3 nucleotide sequence: TGTGCCAGCAGCTTATCGGGGAGTGATGAGCAGTTCTTC. It translates to CASSLSGSDEQFF. Drawing the rest from reference TRBV7-9 and TRBJ2-1, the complete variable domain is DTGVSQNPRHKITKRGQNVTFRCDPISEHNRLYWYRQTLGQGPEFLTYFQNEAQLEKSRLLSDRFSAERPKGSFSTLEIQRTEQGDSAMYLCASSLSGSDEQFFGPGTRLTVL.

As to this clone: One end of the junction is discordant with germline, which a read error may explain. The V call is TRBV7-9, the J call TRBJ2-1, with D tentatively TRBD2 (6 bases). Germline CDR1 reads SEHNR; CDR2 reads FQNEAQ (reference sequence). This CDR3 region has 14 residues. DNA of the CDR3: TGTGCCAGCAGCTACTGGGACTCCGACAATGAGCAGTTCTTC. Amino acids: CASSYWDSDNEQFF.